One sample yielded the 28 T cell receptor beta chains listed below, sequenced in a study of blood T cell repertoires in COVID-19. The assay was immunoSEQ multiplex PCR, and TCRdb's table has in-frame clones only and misses some. The top ten hold 7% to 9% of the sample, which has roughly 140,000 clones, roughly 81% seen once. The sample was peripheral blood. These receptors were obtained from a human donor with acute or convalescent COVID-19. The donor label of this sample is uncertain.

The chain has TRBV7-9 and TRBJ1-5, with 7 bases fitting TRBD1. The V and J ends lost 3 bases and 2 bases, in that order; junction bases with no gene match: 1. CDR3 size: 14 residues. CDR1 is SEHNR and CDR2 is FQNEAQ in the germline V gene (reference sequence). The chain's CDR3 is CASSFGTGNQPQHF. In nucleotides, the CDR3 is TGTGCCAGCAGCTTTGGGACAGGCAATCAGCCCCAGCATTTT.

The CDR3 loop is CASSMAVSYEQYF. The CDR3 region has the DNA TGTGCCAGTAGTATGGCGGTCTCCTACGAGCAGTACTTC. The chain employs TRBV19 and TRBJ2-7; D unclear. In germline, CDR1 is LNHDA, CDR2 SQIVND (reference sequence). The CDR3 sequence is 13 residues long. With 3 bases removed from V and 0 bases from J, the gap between germline ends came to 6 bases.

The CDR3 DNA reads TGTGCCAGCAGCTTGACAGTCATAGCTAACTATGGCTACACCTTC. Amino acid sequence: CASSLTVIANYGYTF. The rearrangement uses TRBV5-5 and TRBJ1-2, with no clear D. The V end was cut by 1 base, the J end by 0 bases, with 10 bases between. The CDR3 length is 15 residues. Germline CDR1 SGHKS, CDR2 YYEKEE (reference sequence).

This chain links TRBV12-3 or TRBV12-4 with TRBJ2-1; 8 bases agree with TRBD1. The CDR3 covers 13 residues. The V and J ends lost 5 bases and 7 bases, in that order; junction bases with no gene match: 4. The CDR3 DNA reads as TGTGCCAGCAGTCTCGGACAGGGAAATGAGCAGTTCTTC. Translation: CASSLGQGNEQFF.

This chain joins TRBV14 and TRBJ1-2, with a tentative D call TRBD1 (6 bases). CDR1 and CDR2 from the germline V gene are SGHDN and FVKESK. This CDR3 contains 12 residues. Trimming pared 3 bases from V and 8 bases from J, leaving 10 bases between. CDR3 residues: CASSHRGRGYTF. CDR3 nucleotides: TGTGCCAGCAGCCACAGGGGAAGAGGCTACACCTTC.

Here the CDR3 reads CASSLAETLSTDTQYF. The CDR3 DNA follows: TGTGCCAGCAGCTTAGCCGAGACACTTAGCACAGATACGCAGTATTTT. The chain couples TRBV7-9 to TRBJ2-3, with D hard to call. Trimming removed 0 bases from V and 0 bases from J, with 10 bases in between. Germline V gene sequence: CDR1 SEHNR, CDR2 FQNEAQ (reference sequence). The CDR3 is 16 amino acids.

This clone turned up a few times. This chain connects TRBV9 to TRBJ2-7; a possible D gene is TRBD1 (5 bases). Trimming stripped 4 bases from V and 5 bases from J, with 22 bases between. Germline-derived CDR1 and CDR2 are SGDLS and YYNGEE. The CDR3 is 16 amino acids. The CDR3 region is CASSSSRTTGNHEQYF. The CDR3 DNA sequence: TGTGCCAGCAGCTCATCCAGAACTACAGGTAACCACGAGCAGTACTTC. Together with reference TRBV9 and TRBJ2-7, the CDR3 gives the full variable domain: DSGVTQTPKHLITATGQRVTLRCSPRSGDLSVYWYQQSLDQGLQFLIQYYNGEERAKGNILERFSAQQFPDLHSELNLSSLELGDSALYFCASSSSRTTGNHEQYFGPGTRLTVT.

This rearrangement joins TRBV2 to TRBJ2-3; the match to TRBD2 covers 7 bases. This CDR3 comprises 17 residues. Germline V gene lookup returns CDR1 SNHLY and CDR2 FYNNEI. V dropped 6 bases and J dropped 6; count of bases not matched to a gene: 18. The CDR3 coding sequence is TGTGCCAGCAGGGAACTTCTAGCGGCGTTACTACCCGATACGCAGTATTTT. Its translation is CASRELLAALLPDTQYF.

This chain links TRBV18 with TRBJ2-1; 10 bases line up with TRBD2. The CDR3 has 17 residues. J lost 7 bases, V lost 2 bases, and 11 bases had no gene match. The germline V gene encodes CDR1 KGHSH and CDR2 LQKENI. The CDR3: CASSPNIAGGKVNEQFF. The DNA for the CDR3 is TGTGCCAGCTCACCAAACATAGCGGGGGGTAAAGTAAATGAGCAGTTCTTC.

This chain uses TRBV24-1 with TRBJ1-5; TRBD1 matches 7 bases. This CDR3 contains 17 residues. Germline-derived CDR1 and CDR2 are KGHDR and SFDVKD. The trim removed 3 bases at V and 1 base at J, leaving 8 bases unmatched. In DNA, the CDR3 is TGTGCCACCAGTGATGGGCCCGGGACAGACAGCAATCAGCCCCAGCATTTT. Protein sequence: CATSDGPGTDSNQPQHF.

CDR3 in amino acids: CASSSGIHSNGELFF. DNA of the CDR3: TGTGCCAGCAGCTCCGGGATCCACTCCAACGGGGAGCTGTTTTTT. The J gene is TRBJ2-2, the V gene TRBV27; maybe TRBD2 (5 bases). The germline gives CDR1 MNHEY, CDR2 SMNVEV (reference sequence). The V end lost 6 bases, the J end lost 7 bases, and 18 bases lay between the germline ends. CDR3 length: 15 residues.

This rearrangement joins TRBV7-9 to TRBJ1-6; 8 bases match TRBD1. V shed 5 bases, J shed 7 bases, and the junction held 10 bases outside the gene matches. The CDR3 is 16 amino acids. CDR1 and CDR2 (germline): SEHNR, FQNEAQ (reference sequence). This CDR3 is CASSPGQGAGNSPLHF. DNA for the CDR3: TGTGCCAGCAGCCCCGGCCAGGGGGCAGGGAATTCACCCCTCCACTTT. Full variable domain (missing parts from reference TRBV7-9 and TRBJ1-6): DTGVSQNPRHKITKRGQNVTFRCDPISEHNRLYWYRQTLGQGPEFLTYFQNEAQLEKSRLLSDRFSAERPKGSFSTLEIQRTEQGDSAMYLCASSPGQGAGNSPLHFGNGTRLTVT.

The V and J genes are TRBV2 and TRBJ1-5; weak D call: TRBD1 (6 bases). The CDR3 is 16 residues long. V dropped 6 bases and J dropped 4 bases, with 19 bases sitting between them. CDR1 is SNHLY and CDR2 is FYNNEI in the germline V gene. CDR3 DNA sequence: TGTGCCAGCAGCGAAACAGGGCCGTCCTGGAATCAGCCCCAGCATTTT. Its translation: CASSETGPSWNQPQHF.

The CDR3 loop reads CASSQDSTWGTSGGQDTQYF. For the CDR3, the DNA is TGTGCCAGCAGCCAAGATTCAACCTGGGGGACTAGCGGGGGACAGGATACGCAGTATTTT. The rearrangement joins TRBV4-2 to TRBJ2-3; the match to TRBD2 covers 14 bases. This CDR3 is built from 20 residues. Germline CDR1 is LGHNA and CDR2 is YNFKEQ. Trimming took 0 bases from V and 6 from J; bases not matched to a gene: 14.

This chain uses TRBV10-2 with TRBJ2-3, with TRBD2 matching 10 bases. Unmatched junction bases numbered 8, after V lost 8 bases and J lost 3 bases. Germline lookup yields CDR1 WSHSY and CDR2 SAAADI. The length of the CDR3 is 15 residues. The CDR3 loop reads CASRALAGGTDTQYF. The DNA for the CDR3 is TGCGCCAGCCGGGCTTTAGCGGGGGGAACAGATACGCAGTATTTT.

This clone was counted once. The chain links TRBV11-2 to TRBJ1-3; TRBD1 aligns across 9 bases. The CDR3 consists of 17 residues. CDR1 is SGHAT, CDR2 FQNNGV, per germline. The V gene end was trimmed by 1 base and the J gene end by 3 bases; junction bases not matched to a gene: 7. The CDR3 loop is CASSLVSGQGSGNTIYF. DNA of the CDR3: TGTGCCAGCAGCTTAGTATCGGGACAGGGTAGTGGAAACACCATATATTTT. Using reference TRBV11-2 and TRBJ1-3 for the parts outside the CDR3, the full variable domain is EAGVAQSPRYKIIEKRQSVAFWCNPISGHATLYWYQQILGQGPKLLIQFQNNGVVDDSQLPKDRFSAERLKGVDSTLKIQPAKLEDSAVYLCASSLVSGQGSGNTIYFGEGSWLTVV.

This clone was counted a single time. The chain employs TRBV12-5 and TRBJ2-3; a weak D match, TRBD1 (6 bases). The length of the CDR3 is 15 residues. Germline CDR1 LGHNT, CDR2 FRNRAP. V was clipped by 3 bases and J by 3 bases, with 13 bases between them. The CDR3 region is CASGFGYRVTDTQYF. The CDR3 DNA is TGTGCTAGTGGTTTCGGCTACAGGGTTACAGATACGCAGTATTTT. The entire variable domain, with the rest obtained from reference TRBV12-5 and TRBJ2-3, is as follows: DARVTQTPRHKVTEMGQEVTMRCQPILGHNTVFWYRQTMMQGLELLAYFRNRAPLDDSGMPKDRFSAEMPDATLATLKIQPSEPRDSAVYFCASGFGYRVTDTQYFGPGTRLTVL.

This clone turned up a few times. V is TRBV19 and J is TRBJ2-3; 8 bases map to TRBD2. J gave up 3 bases and V 4 bases, and 6 bases lay outside the gene matches. This CDR3 is built from 15 residues. The germline gives CDR1 LNHDA, CDR2 SQIVND (reference sequence). The CDR3 protein is CASSRTGTSTDTQYF. CDR3 DNA sequence: TGTGCCAGTAGTAGGACCGGGACTAGTACAGATACGCAGTATTTT. Complete variable domain (other parts from reference TRBV19 and TRBJ2-3): DGGITQSPKYLFRKEGQNVTLSCEQNLNHDAMYWYRQDPGQGLRLIYYSQIVNDFQKGDIAEGYSVSREKKESFPLTVTSAQKNPTAFYLCASSRTGTSTDTQYFGPGTRLTVL.

In this sample, this clone turned up many times. The rearrangement joins TRBV19 to TRBJ1-5, with 9 bases fitting TRBD1. The CDR3 is made up of 15 amino acids. From germline, CDR1 is LNHDA and CDR2 SQIVND (reference sequence). The ends lost 4 bases at V and 6 bases at J; junction bases unmatched: 7. The CDR3 protein is CASSSRDRAIQPQHF. In nucleotides, the CDR3 is TGTGCCAGTAGTAGCCGGGACAGGGCTATTCAGCCCCAGCATTTT.

The chain combines TRBV6-1 with TRBJ1-5; 8 nucleotides match TRBD1. The CDR3 is 15 amino acids. Germline CDR1 MNHNS, CDR2 SASEGT. J was trimmed by 4 bases and V by 7 bases; bases with no gene match: 9. CDR3 amino acids: CASNRQGRMNQPQHF. CDR3 coding DNA: TGTGCCAGCAATAGACAGGGGCGAATGAATCAGCCCCAGCATTTT.

This sequence joins TRBV7-6 and TRBJ1-5, with TRBD1 identical over 9 bases. The CDR3 totals 14 residues. Germline CDR1 reads SGHVS; CDR2 reads FNYEAQ. V trimming: 5 bases; J trimming: 6 bases; junction bases outside the gene matches: 5. Here the CDR3 DNA reads TGTGCCAGCAGCGCCGGACAGGGGACTCAGCCCCAGCATTTT. It codes for CASSAGQGTQPQHF.

The V call is TRBV4-2, the J call TRBJ1-1, with D possibly matching TRBD1 (5 bases). The length of the CDR3 is 15 residues. Germline V gene lookup returns CDR1 LGHNA and CDR2 YNFKEQ. V was trimmed by 2 bases and J by 5 bases, leaving 15 bases between them. As DNA, the CDR3 is TGTGCCAGCAGCCAAATGACGGGGGGGGAAACTGAAGCTTTCTTT. Translated, it gives CASSQMTGGETEAFF.

This chain uses TRBV11-2 with TRBJ1-1; a weak D match, TRBD1 (5 bases). The CDR3 consists of 15 residues. The germline V gene has CDR1 SGHAT and CDR2 FQNNGV. V lost 4 bases, J lost 0 bases, and 12 bases lay in between. CDR3 residues: CASSSLTALNTEAFF. DNA for the CDR3: TGTGCCAGCAGCTCTTTGACAGCCTTGAACACTGAAGCTTTCTTT.

V is TRBV19 and J is TRBJ2-6, with D possibly matching TRBD1 (5 bases). CDR3 length: 16 residues. Germline CDR1 reads LNHDA; CDR2 reads SQIVND (reference sequence). V shed 5 bases and J shed 2 bases, with 13 bases lying between them. CDR3 loop: CASSVFDSPGANVLTF. The CDR3 DNA is TGTGCCAGTAGTGTCTTTGACAGTCCTGGGGCCAACGTCCTGACTTTC.

This chain uses TRBV6-5 with TRBJ1-1; 8 bases match TRBD1. V lost 8 bases to trimming and J lost 1 base; unmatched junction nucleotides: 6. The CDR3 runs 14 residues. Per the germline V gene, CDR1 is MNHEY and CDR2 is SVGAGI. The CDR3 loop reads CASQGATGNTEAFF. In DNA form, the CDR3 reads TGTGCCAGCCAGGGGGCCACAGGGAACACTGAAGCTTTCTTT.

The sample holds one count of this clone. This chain joins TRBV11-1 and TRBJ1-2; possibly TRBD1 for D (5 bases). The V end lost 5 bases, the J end lost 8 bases, and 12 bases lay between the germline ends. Germline CDR1 SGHAT, CDR2 FQDESV (reference sequence). The CDR3 has 12 amino acids. CDR3 sequence: CASSLQGRGYTF. The CDR3, as DNA: TGTGCCAGCAGCCTTCAGGGTCGGGGCTACACCTTC.

The V gene is TRBV6-1, the J gene TRBJ1-2; a possible D gene is TRBD1 (6 bases). V was shortened by 2 bases and J by 4 bases, with 11 bases between the two germline ends. The CDR3 has 14 amino acids. Germline CDR1 reads MNHNS; CDR2 reads SASEGT. CDR3 region: CASSEMDSTYGYTF. CDR3 DNA: TGTGCCAGCAGTGAAATGGACAGCACCTATGGCTACACCTTC.

V is TRBV7-2 and J is TRBJ2-1; D is ambiguous. Per germline, CDR1 SGHTA and CDR2 FQGNSA. The CDR3 runs to 14 residues. V gave up 1 base and J gave up 2 bases, with 6 bases separating them. CDR3 DNA: TGTGCCAGCAGCTTAGGCGGCCCCTACAATGAGCAGTTCTTC. Residues: CASSLGGPYNEQFF.